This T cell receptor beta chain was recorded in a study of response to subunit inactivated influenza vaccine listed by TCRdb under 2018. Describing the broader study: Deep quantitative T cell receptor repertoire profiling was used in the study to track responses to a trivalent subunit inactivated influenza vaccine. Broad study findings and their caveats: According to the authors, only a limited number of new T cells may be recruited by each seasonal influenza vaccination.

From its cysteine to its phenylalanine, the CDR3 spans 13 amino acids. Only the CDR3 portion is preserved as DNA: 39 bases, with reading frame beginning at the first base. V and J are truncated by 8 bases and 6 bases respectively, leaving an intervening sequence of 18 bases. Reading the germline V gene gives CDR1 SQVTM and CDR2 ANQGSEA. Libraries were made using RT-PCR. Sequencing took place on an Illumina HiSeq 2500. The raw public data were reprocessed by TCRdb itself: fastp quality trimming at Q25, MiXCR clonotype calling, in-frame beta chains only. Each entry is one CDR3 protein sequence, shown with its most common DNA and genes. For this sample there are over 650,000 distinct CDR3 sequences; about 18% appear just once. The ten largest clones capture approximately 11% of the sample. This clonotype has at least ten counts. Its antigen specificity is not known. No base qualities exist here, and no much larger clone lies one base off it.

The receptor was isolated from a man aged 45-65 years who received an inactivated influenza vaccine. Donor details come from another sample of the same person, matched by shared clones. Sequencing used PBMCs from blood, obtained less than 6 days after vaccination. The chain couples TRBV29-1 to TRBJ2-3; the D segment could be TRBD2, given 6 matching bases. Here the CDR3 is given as CSIKRAGGDTQYF. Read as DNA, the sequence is TGCAGCATTAAGCGGGCAGGAGGGGATACGCAGTATTTT.